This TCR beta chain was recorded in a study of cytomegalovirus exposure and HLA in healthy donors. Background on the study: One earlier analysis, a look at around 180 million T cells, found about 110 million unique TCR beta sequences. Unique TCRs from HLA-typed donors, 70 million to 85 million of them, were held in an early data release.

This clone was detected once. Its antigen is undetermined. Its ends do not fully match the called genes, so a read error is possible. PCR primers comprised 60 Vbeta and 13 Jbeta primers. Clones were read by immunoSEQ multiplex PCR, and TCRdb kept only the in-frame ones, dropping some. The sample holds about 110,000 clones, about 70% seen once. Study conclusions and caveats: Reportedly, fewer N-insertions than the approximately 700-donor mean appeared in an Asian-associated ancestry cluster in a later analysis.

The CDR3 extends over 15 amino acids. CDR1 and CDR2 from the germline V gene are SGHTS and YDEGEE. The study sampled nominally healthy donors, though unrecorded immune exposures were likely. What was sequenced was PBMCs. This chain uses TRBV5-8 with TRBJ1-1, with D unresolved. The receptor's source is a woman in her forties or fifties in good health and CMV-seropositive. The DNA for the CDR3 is TGTGCCAGCGGCTTGGCCAGGTATCCTGGGCGAGAAGCTTTCTTT. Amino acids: CASGLARYPGREAFF. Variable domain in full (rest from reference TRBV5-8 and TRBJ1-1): EAGVTQSPTHLIKTRGQQATLRCSPISGHTSVYWYQQALGLGLQFLLWYDEGEERNRGNFPPRFSGRQFPNYSSELNVNALELEDSALYLCASGLARYPGREAFFGQGTRLTVV.